The text below deals with one T cell receptor (beta chain). This specimen comes from a study of blood T cell repertoires in COVID-19. The V gene end was trimmed by 5 bases and the J gene end by 2 bases; junction bases not matched to a gene: 6. This CDR3 contains 14 residues. In germline, CDR1 is SGHNT, CDR2 YYREEE (reference sequence). Only in-frame clones appear in the TCRdb table, and some are missing; sequencing was by immunoSEQ multiplex PCR. The sample consists of over 60,000 clones, about four fifths of them appearing once. The sequenced sample consisted of peripheral blood. V usage is TRBV5-4 and J usage is TRBJ2-5; 7 bases align to TRBD1. This clonotype was sampled from a human donor in a cohort sampled during active COVID-19. This chain's CDR3 is CASSLGQAQETQYF. The CDR3 nucleotides read TGTGCCAGCAGTTTAGGACAGGCACAAGAGACCCAGTACTTC.